The clone carrying this T cell receptor (beta chain) was observed many times. This sample is drawn from a study of neurological immune-mediated disorders. The CDR3 runs to 13 residues. Trimming removed 1 base from V and 3 bases from J, with 8 bases in between. The germline CDR1 and CDR2 sequences are SGHRS and YFSETQ. TCRdb processed the 5' RACE reads anew with MiXCR; each CDR3 protein has one entry. The sample has tens of thousands of distinct CDR3 sequences, under 4.5% seen once. This clonotype originated in a woman between 45 and 65 years old with multiple sclerosis. Input material: PBMCs. The V gene is TRBV5-1, the J gene TRBJ2-7; D is ambiguous. The CDR3 loop reads CASSLSRDYEQYF. CDR3 bases: TGCGCCAGCAGCTTGAGCCGAGACTACGAGCAGTACTTC.